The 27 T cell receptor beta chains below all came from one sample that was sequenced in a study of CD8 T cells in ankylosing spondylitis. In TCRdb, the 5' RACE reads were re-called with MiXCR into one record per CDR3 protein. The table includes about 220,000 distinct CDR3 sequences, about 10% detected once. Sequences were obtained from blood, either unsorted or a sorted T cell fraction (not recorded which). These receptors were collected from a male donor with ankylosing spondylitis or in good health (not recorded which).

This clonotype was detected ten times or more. The CDR3 loop reads CASSLARGGEQYF. The CDR3 DNA reads TGTGCCAGCAGCTTAGCGCGAGGGGGCGAGCAGTACTTC. J is TRBJ2-7 and V is TRBV7-9, with a possible D match to TRBD1 (6 bases). CDR1 SEHNR and CDR2 FQNEAQ come from the germline V gene (reference sequence). The CDR3 is made up of 13 amino acids. The V gene lost 0 bases and the J gene lost 6 bases, with 9 bases spanning the gap.

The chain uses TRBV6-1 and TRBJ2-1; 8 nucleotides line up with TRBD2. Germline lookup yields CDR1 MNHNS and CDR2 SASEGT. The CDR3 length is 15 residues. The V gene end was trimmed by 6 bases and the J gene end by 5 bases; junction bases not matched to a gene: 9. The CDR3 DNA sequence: TGTGCCAGCAGGAGCGGGGGATTGGCGGACAATGAGCAGTTCTTC. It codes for CASRSGGLADNEQFF.

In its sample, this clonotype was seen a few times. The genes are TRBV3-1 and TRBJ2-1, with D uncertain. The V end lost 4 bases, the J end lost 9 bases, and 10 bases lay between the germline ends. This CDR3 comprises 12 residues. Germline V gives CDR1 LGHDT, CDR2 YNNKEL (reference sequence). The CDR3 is CASSPSAGEQFF. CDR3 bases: TGTGCCAGCAGCCCCTCGGCTGGTGAGCAGTTCTTC.

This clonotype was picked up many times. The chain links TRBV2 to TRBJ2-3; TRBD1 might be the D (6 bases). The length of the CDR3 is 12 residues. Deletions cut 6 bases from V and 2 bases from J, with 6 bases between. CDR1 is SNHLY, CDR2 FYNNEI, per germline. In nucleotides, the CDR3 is TGTGCCAGCAGGGGGGCCACAGATACGCAGTATTTT. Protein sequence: CASRGATDTQYF.

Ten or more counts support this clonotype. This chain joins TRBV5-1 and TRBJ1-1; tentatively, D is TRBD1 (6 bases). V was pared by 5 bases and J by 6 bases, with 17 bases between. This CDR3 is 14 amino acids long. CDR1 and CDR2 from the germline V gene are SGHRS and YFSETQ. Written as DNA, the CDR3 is TGCGCCAGCAGATGGGGGGCTCAGGGGTCTGAAGCTTTCTTT. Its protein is CASRWGAQGSEAFF.

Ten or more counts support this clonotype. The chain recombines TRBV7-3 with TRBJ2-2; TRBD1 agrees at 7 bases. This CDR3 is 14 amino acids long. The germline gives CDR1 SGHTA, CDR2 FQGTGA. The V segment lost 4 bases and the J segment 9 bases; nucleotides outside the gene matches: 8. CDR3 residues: CASSSVTGRRELFF. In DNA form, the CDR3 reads TGTGCCAGCAGCTCCGTGACAGGGCGCCGGGAGCTGTTTTTT.

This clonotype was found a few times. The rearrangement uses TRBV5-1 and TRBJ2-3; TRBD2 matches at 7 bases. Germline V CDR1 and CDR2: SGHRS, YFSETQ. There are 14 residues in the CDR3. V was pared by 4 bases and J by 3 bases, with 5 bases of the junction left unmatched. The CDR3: CASSIRTSTDTQYF. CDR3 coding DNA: TGCGCCAGCAGCATACGGACTAGTACAGATACGCAGTATTTT.

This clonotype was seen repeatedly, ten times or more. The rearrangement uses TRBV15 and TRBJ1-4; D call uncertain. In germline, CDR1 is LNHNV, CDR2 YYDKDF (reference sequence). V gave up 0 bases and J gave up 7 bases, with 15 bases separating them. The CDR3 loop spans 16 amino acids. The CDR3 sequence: CATSRDPAREGEKLFF. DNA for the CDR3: TGTGCCACCAGCAGAGATCCTGCCAGAGAAGGTGAAAAACTGTTTTTT.

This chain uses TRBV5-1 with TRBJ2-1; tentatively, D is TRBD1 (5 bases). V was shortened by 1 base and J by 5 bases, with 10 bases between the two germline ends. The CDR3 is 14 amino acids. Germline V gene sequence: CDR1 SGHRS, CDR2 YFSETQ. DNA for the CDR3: TGCGCCAGCAGCTTGAGGCTAGGGGACAATGAGCAGTTCTTC. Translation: CASSLRLGDNEQFF.

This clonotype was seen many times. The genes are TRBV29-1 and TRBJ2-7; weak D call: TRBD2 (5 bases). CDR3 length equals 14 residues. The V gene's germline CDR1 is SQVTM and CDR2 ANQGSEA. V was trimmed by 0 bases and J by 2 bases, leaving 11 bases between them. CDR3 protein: CSVEDRTGTYEQYF. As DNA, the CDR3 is TGCAGCGTTGAAGATCGTACGGGGACCTACGAGCAGTACTTC.

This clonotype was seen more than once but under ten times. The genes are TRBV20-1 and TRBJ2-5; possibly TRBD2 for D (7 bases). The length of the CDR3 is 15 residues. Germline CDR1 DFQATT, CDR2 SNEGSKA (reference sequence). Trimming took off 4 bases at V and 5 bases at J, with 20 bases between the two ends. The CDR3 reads CSAKLGGPLGETQYF. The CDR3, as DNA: TGCAGTGCTAAATTGGGGGGGCCTCTGGGGGAGACCCAGTACTTC.

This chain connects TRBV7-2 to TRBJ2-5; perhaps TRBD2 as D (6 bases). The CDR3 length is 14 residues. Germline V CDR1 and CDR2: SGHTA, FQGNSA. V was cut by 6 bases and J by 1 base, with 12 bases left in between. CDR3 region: CASRPMGGQETQYF. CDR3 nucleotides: TGTGCCAGCAGGCCGATGGGGGGCCAAGAGACCCAGTACTTC.

CDR3 nucleotide sequence: TGTGCCAGCAGCGAGCCGACACGGAGCAGCACAGATACGCAGTATTTT. This codes for CASSEPTRSSTDTQYF. The rearrangement joins TRBV14 to TRBJ2-3; D call uncertain. Looked up from germline, CDR1 is SGHDN and CDR2 is FVKESK. V lost 5 bases and J 0 bases, leaving 15 bases between the germline ends. The CDR3 runs to 16 residues.

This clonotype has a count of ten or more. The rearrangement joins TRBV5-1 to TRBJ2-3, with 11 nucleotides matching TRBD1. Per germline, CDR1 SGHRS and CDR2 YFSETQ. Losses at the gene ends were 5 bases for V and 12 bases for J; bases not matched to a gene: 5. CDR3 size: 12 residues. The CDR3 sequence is CASSGQGAPQYF. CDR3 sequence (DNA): TGCGCCAGCAGTGGACAGGGGGCACCTCAGTATTTT. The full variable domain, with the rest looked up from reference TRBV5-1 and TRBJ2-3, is KAGVTQTPRYLIKTRGQQVTLSCSPISGHRSVSWYQQTPGQGLQFLFEYFSETQRNKGNFPGRFSGRQFSNSRSEMNVSTLELGDSALYLCASSGQGAPQYFGPGTRLTVL.

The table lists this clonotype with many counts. CDR3 DNA sequence: TGTGCCAGCAGCCACTCGTCCCTTATACAGCAGTTCTTC. Its translation is CASSHSSLIQQFF. The rearrangement links TRBV7-2 to TRBJ2-1; no clear D gene. Per germline, CDR1 SGHTA and CDR2 FQGNSA. The CDR3 has 13 residues. Trimming left V 5 bases short and J 11 bases short, with 16 bases between.

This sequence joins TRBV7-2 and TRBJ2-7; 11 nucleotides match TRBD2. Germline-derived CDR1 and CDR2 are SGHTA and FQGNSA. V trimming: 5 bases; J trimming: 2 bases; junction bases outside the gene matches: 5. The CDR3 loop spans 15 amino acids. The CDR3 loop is CASSRGTSGPYEQYF. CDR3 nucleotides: TGTGCCAGCAGCCGGGGGACTAGCGGACCCTACGAGCAGTACTTC.

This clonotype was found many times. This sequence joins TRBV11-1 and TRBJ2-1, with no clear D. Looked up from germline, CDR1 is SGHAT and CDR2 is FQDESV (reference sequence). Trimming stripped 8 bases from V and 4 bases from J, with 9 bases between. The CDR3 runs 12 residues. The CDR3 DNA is TGTGCCAGCGGGTCACAATACAATGAGCAGTTCTTC. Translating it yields CASGSQYNEQFF. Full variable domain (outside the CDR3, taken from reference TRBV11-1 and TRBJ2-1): EAEVAQSPRYKITEKSQAVAFWCDPISGHATLYWYRQILGQGPELLVQFQDESVVDDSQLPKDRFSAERLKGVDSTLKIQPAELGDSAMYLCASGSQYNEQFFGPGTRLTVL.

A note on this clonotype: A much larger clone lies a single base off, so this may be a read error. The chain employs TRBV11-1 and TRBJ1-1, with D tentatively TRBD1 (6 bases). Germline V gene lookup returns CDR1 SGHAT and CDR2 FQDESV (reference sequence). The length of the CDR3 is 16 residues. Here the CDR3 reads CASSLVGPGGASETFF. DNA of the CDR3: TGTGCCAGCAGCTTAGTAGGCCCTGGGGGGGCTTCTGAAACTTTCTTT.

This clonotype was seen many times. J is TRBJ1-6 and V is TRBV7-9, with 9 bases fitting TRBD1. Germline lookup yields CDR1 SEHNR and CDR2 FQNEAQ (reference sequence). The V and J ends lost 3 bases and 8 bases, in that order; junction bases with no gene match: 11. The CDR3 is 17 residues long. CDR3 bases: TGTGCCAGCAGCTTGGAGTTAACCGGGACAGGGTATTCACCCCTCCACTTT. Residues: CASSLELTGTGYSPLHF.

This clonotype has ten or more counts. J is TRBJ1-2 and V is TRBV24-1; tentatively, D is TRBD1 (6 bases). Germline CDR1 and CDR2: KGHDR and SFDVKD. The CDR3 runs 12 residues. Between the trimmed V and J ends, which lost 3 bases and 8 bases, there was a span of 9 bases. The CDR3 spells CATSDRQEGYTF. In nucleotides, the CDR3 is TGTGCCACCAGTGATCGACAGGAAGGCTACACCTTC.

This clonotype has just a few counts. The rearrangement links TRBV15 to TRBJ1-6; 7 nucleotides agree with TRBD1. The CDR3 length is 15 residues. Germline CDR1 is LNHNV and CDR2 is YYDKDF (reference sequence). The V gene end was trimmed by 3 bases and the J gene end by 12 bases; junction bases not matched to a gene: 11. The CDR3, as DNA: TGTGCCACCAGCAGTGACAGGGACCCCGCTTTACCCCTCCACTTT. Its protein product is CATSSDRDPALPLHF. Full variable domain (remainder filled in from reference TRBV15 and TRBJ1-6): DAMVIQNPRYQVTQFGKPVTLSCSQTLNHNVMYWYQQKSSQAPKLLFHYYDKDFNNEADTPDNFQSRRPNTSFCFLDIRSPGLGDTAMYLCATSSDRDPALPLHFGNGTRLTVT.

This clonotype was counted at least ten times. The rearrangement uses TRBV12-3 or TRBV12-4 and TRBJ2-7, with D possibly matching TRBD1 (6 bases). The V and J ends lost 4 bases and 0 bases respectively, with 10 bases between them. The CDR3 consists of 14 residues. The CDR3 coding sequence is TGTGCCAGCAGTTCCACAGGGAGCTCCTACGAGCAGTACTTC. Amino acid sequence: CASSSTGSSYEQYF.

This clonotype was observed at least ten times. CDR3 coding DNA: TGTGCCAGCAGCCAGATGGCCCTACAGAGCTCTGGAAACACCATATATTTT. Protein sequence: CASSQMALQSSGNTIYF. V and J are TRBV4-2 and TRBJ1-3; the D is unclear. The CDR3 is 17 amino acids. V lost 3 bases and J lost 0, with 15 bases in between. CDR1 is LGHNA, CDR2 YNFKEQ, per germline.

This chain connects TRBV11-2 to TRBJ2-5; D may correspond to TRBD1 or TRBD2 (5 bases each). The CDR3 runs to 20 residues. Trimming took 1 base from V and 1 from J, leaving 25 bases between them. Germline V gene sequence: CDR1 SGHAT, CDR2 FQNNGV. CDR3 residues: CASSLGRVLGFKRPQETQYF. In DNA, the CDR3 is TGTGCCAGCAGCTTAGGCAGGGTGTTGGGGTTTAAGCGGCCCCAAGAGACCCAGTACTTC.

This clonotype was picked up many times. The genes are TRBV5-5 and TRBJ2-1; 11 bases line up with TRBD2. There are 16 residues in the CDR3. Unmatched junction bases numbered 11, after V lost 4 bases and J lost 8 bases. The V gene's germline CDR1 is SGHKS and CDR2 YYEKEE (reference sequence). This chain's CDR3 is CASSTDSGGAVDEQFF. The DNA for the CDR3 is TGTGCCAGCAGCACGGATAGCGGGGGGGCTGTGGATGAGCAGTTCTTC.

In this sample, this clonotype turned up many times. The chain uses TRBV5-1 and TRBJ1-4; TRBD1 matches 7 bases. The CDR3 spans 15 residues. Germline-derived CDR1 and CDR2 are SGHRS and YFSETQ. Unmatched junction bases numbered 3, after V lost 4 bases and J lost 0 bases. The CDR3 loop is CASSLGTATNEKLFF. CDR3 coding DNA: TGCGCCAGCAGCCTGGGGACAGCAACTAATGAAAAACTGTTTTTT.

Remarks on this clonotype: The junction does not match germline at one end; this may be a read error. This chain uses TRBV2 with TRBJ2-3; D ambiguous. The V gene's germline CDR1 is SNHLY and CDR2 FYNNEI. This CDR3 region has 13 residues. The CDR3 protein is CANSEDLADTQYF. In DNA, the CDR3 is TGTGCCAACAGTGAAGATCTCGCAGATACGCAGTATTTT.